One T cell receptor (beta chain) is described in this entry. Its antigen is not known. Libraries were prepared by immunoSEQ multiplex PCR; TCRdb keeps only in-frame clonotypes and omits some of them. In the table there are about 90,000 clones, about four fifths of which are singletons. The sample is drawn from a study of radiotherapy plus CTLA-4 blockade in lung cancer. At the level of the study: Objective responses arose in approximately 19% of patients, and 25% to 40% experienced disease control.

The CDR3 totals 13 residues. The V gene lost 8 bases and the J gene lost 8 bases, with 18 bases spanning the gap. Germline-derived CDR1 and CDR2 are LNHNV and YYDKDF (reference sequence). Enrolled patients, whose metastatic non-small-cell lung cancer was chemo-refractory, received focal radiation plus CTLA-4 blockade with ipilimumab. General study findings and limits: Radiotherapy was combined with ipilimumab, and tumor-derived TCR clones then expanded in blood. Early clonal dynamics of blood T cells, together with interferon-beta, were reported as the best response predictor.

This receptor was identified in a human donor with non-small cell lung cancer that progressed on radiotherapy plus ipilimumab. The chain couples TRBV15 to TRBJ1-1, with D unresolved. This sample comprised peripheral blood, obtained from a patient treated with radiotherapy plus ipilimumab. The DNA of the CDR3 is TGTGCCACCGCGTCCACGAGAGAGGTAGAAGCTTTCTTT. Protein: CATASTREVEAFF.